This is a list of T cell receptor beta chains from one sample in a study of cytomegalovirus exposure and HLA in healthy donors. Some clones are missing from TCRdb's copy, which holds only in-frame ones; the method was immunoSEQ multiplex PCR. Here the sample spans about 140,000 clones, almost 85% being singletons. Sequencing was carried out using PBMCs. The receptors originated from a young man in good health and CMV-seropositive. The CDR3 runs from the conserved cysteine through the conserved F or W. D genes are given only for firm matches. Rows give clone size only sometimes, using once, few, many, or a class for an expanded clone.

d_call j_call v_call clone_size cdr3_nt cdr3_aa
NA TRBJ1-5 TRBV11-3 NA TGTGCCAGCAGCTCGGTTAGCAATCAGCCCCAGCATTTT CASSSVSNQPQHF
NA TRBJ1-4 TRBV5-1 NA TGCGCCAGCAGCTTGGCGTCCCCGGGGGAAAAACTGTTTTTT CASSLASPGEKLFF
TRBD1 TRBJ2-7 TRBV6-5 NA TGTGCCAGCAGTTACTCGAGCCAGGGGGCCTACGAGCAGTACTTC CASSYSSQGAYEQYF
TRBD1 TRBJ2-7 TRBV9 NA TGTGCCAGCAGCGTAGCTCCCCAGGGGGCCTACGAGCAGTACTTC CASSVAPQGAYEQYF
TRBD1 TRBJ1-1 TRBV7-9 NA TGTGCCAGCAGCTCCCGACAGGGAAGGGGTGACACTGAAGCTTTCTTT CASSSRQGRGDTEAFF
NA TRBJ1-1 TRBV10-2 NA TGCGCCAGCAGCGGAGGTGGTGAAGCTTTCTTT CASSGGGEAFF
TRBD2 TRBJ2-1 TRBV18 NA TGTGCCAGCTCCGCGCCTACTAGCGGGACCTACAATGAGCAGTTCTTC CASSAPTSGTYNEQFF
NA TRBJ1-5 TRBV28 NA TGTGCCAGCAGTTCGGGGGGCCAGCCCCAGCATTTT CASSSGGQPQHF
TRBD2 TRBJ2-3 TRBV15 NA TGTGCCACCAGCAGAGAGGGTAGCGGGAGAACAGATACGCAGTATTTT CATSREGSGRTDTQYF
TRBD1 TRBJ2-7 TRBV28 once TGTGCCAGCGGATACGACAGGGGAGTGTTGTACGAGCAGTACTTC CASGYDRGVLYEQYF
NA TRBJ2-7 TRBV4-1 NA TGCGCCAGCAGCCCTGACTCCTACGAGCAGTACTTC CASSPDSYEQYF
NA TRBJ1-3 TRBV10-3 few TGTGCCATCAGTGCAGGGGTACCAGGGTTACCTGGAAACACCATATATTTT CAISAGVPGLPGNTIYF
NA TRBJ1-5 TRBV27 NA TGTGCCAGCAGTTTTCGGACAGACCGCAATCAGCCCCAGCATTTT CASSFRTDRNQPQHF
NA TRBJ1-1 TRBV13 NA TGTGCCAGCAGCTTAGGCCTGGGGGCAGGGAATACTGAAGCTTTCTTT CASSLGLGAGNTEAFF
TRBD2 TRBJ2-3 TRBV19 once TGTGCCAGTAGTCCAGCGGGGGGCACAGATACGCAGTATTTT CASSPAGGTDTQYF
TRBD2 TRBJ2-1 TRBV27 few TGTGCCAGCAGTTTCCTGACTAGCGGGAGAATCCGCCCCTACAATGAGCAGTTCTTC CASSFLTSGRIRPYNEQFF
TRBD2 TRBJ2-3 TRBV9 NA TGTGCCAGCGGACGACTAGCGGTTAGCACAGATACGCAGTATTTT CASGRLAVSTDTQYF
TRBD2 TRBJ2-3 TRBV29-1 NA TGCAGCGCCTACCTGACCGGACTAGCGGGAGGCACAGATACGCAGTATTTT CSAYLTGLAGGTDTQYF
NA TRBJ1-2 TRBV7-8 NA TGTGCCAGCAGCACCAGACAGGCGCAGATAAATAACTATGGCTACACCTTC CASSTRQAQINNYGYTF
TRBD2 TRBJ2-1 TRBV27 NA TGTGCCAGCAGTATAGGACTAGCGGGAGGGCCAGTCTACAATGAGCAGTTCTTC CASSIGLAGGPVYNEQFF
TRBD1 TRBJ1-4 TRBV2 many TGTGCCAGCAGCGAACCACAGGGGGTGGTAGCTAATGAAAAACTGTTTTTT CASSEPQGVVANEKLFF
TRBD2 TRBJ2-1 TRBV5-1 once TGCGCCAGCCTTAACCTAGCGGGAGGGCCCAATGAGCAGTTCTTC CASLNLAGGPNEQFF
NA TRBJ1-5 TRBV5-5 few TGTGCCAGCAGCTTTACAGGGATTAGCAATCAGCCCCAGCATTTT CASSFTGISNQPQHF
NA TRBJ2-1 TRBV14 NA TGTGCCAGCAGCCCGGGACTGGGCAGGGAGCAGTTCTTC CASSPGLGREQFF
NA TRBJ1-1 TRBV7-8 NA TGTGCCAGCAGCCTTCAGGGTACGAACACTGAAGCTTTCTTT CASSLQGTNTEAFF
NA TRBJ1-5 TRBV21-1 NA TGTGCCAGCAGCAATGGGACAGGGACCCCCAGAACTAGCAATCAGCCCCAGCATTTT CASSNGTGTPRTSNQPQHF
TRBD1 TRBJ1-1 TRBV5-1 NA TGCGCCAGCAGCTTGTGGACAGGGACGAACACTGAAGCTTTCTTT CASSLWTGTNTEAFF
NA TRBJ1-1 TRBV29-1 NA TGCAGCGTTGTCCTGGCCACGTTTACTGAAGCTTTCTTT CSVVLATFTEAFF
TRBD1 TRBJ1-2 TRBV13 NA TGTGCCAGCAGCTTAGGAACCACAGGGGATGGCTACACCTTC CASSLGTTGDGYTF
NA TRBJ1-1 TRBV5-6 NA TGTGCCAGCAGCTTGGCCTCGGGGGATGAAGCTTTCTTT CASSLASGDEAFF
TRBD1 TRBJ1-2 TRBV5-1 NA TGCGCCAGCAGCAGGGGACAGGGGTCCTATGGCTACACCTTC CASSRGQGSYGYTF
TRBD1 TRBJ1-2 TRBV28 NA TGTGCCAGCAGTTCCCTACGCCGGGACAGGGGGACTGGCTACACCTTC CASSSLRRDRGTGYTF
NA TRBJ2-2 TRBV30 few TGTGCCTGGAGCGAGAGGTGGGGGGAGCTGTTTTTT CAWSERWGELFF
TRBD1 TRBJ1-2 TRBV2 NA TGTGCCAGCAAGCCGGACAGGAACTACGGCTACACCTTC CASKPDRNYGYTF
NA TRBJ2-5 TRBV7-9 NA TGTGCCAGCAGCCCCAGGGACTGGCAAGAGACCCAGTACTTC CASSPRDWQETQYF